What follows are 27 T cell receptor beta chains derived from one specimen sequenced in a study of T-cell reconstitution after alpha-beta-depleted transplantation in children (dated by TCRdb to the mid-2010s). The receptor library was made with PCR. The sequencer listed for this sample is Illumina HiSeq 2500. TCR libraries were prepared with molecular barcoding, using unique molecular identifiers to normalize TCRbeta repertoire quantification. The public reads were reanalyzed by TCRdb: fastp trimming at Q25, MiXCR alignment, in-frame beta chains only. Duplicate CDR3 protein sequences are folded into a single record with the most common DNA and genes. The sample yields some 550,000 distinct CDR3 sequences; around 17% were counted once. Jointly, the top ten make up approximately 3% of the sample. The sequences come from PBMCs from the stem cell graft donor, collected from the stem cell graft. These receptors all stem from a human donor who donated a stem cell graft to a child with acute lymphoblastic leukemia.

The genes are TRBV5-1 and TRBJ2-7; D tentatively reads TRBD1 or TRBD2 (5 bases each). V was clipped by 3 bases and J by 3 bases, with 16 bases between them. This CDR3 has 15 amino acids. The V gene's germline CDR1 is SGHRS and CDR2 YFSETQ. CDR3 bases: TGCGCCAGCAGCTCGATCACAGGCGGACTCTACGAGCAGTACTTC. Translated: CASSSITGGLYEQYF.

This clonotype was picked up a small number of times. V is TRBV18 and J is TRBJ1-1, with D possibly being TRBD1 (6 bases). This CDR3 has 15 amino acids. Looked up from germline, CDR1 is KGHSH and CDR2 is LQKENI. Trimming pared 2 bases from V and 5 bases from J, leaving 15 bases between. The DNA of the CDR3 is TGTGCCAGCTCACCATATGGGGGGCGCCGGACTGAAGCTTTCTTT. The encoded protein is CASSPYGGRRTEAFF.

There are many counts of this clonotype. This chain uses TRBV7-6 with TRBJ2-7; possibly TRBD2 for D (6 bases). Per the germline V gene, CDR1 is SGHVS and CDR2 is FNYEAQ. The V end lost 4 bases, the J end lost 1 base, and 11 bases lay between the germline ends. The CDR3 is 14 amino acids. The CDR3 DNA sequence: TGTGCCAGCAGCTCGGGACTCACTTCCTACGAGCAGTACTTC. This translates into CASSSGLTSYEQYF.

The chain links TRBV9 to TRBJ2-7; the D gene is possibly TRBD1 (6 bases). The CDR3 spans 14 residues. Trimming pared 5 bases from V and 7 bases from J, leaving 19 bases between. From germline, CDR1 is SGDLS and CDR2 YYNGEE. CDR3 amino acids: CASSARGGRDEQYF. The CDR3 coding sequence is TGTGCCAGCAGTGCTCGTGGGGGCCGGGATGAGCAGTACTTC.

This clonotype was counted ten times or more. The chain is built from TRBV5-5 and TRBJ1-1; D unclear. The CDR3 extends over 10 amino acids. Trimming took off 1 base at V and 8 bases at J, with 3 bases between the two ends. CDR1 and CDR2 from the germline V gene are SGHKS and YYEKEE (reference sequence). CDR3 protein: CASSLTEAFF. Here the CDR3 DNA reads TGTGCCAGCAGCTTGACCGAAGCTTTCTTT.

This clonotype was picked up a small number of times. This chain connects TRBV20-1 to TRBJ2-5; the match to TRBD2 covers 8 bases. Germline V gives CDR1 DFQATT, CDR2 SNEGSKA (reference sequence). V was clipped by 3 bases and J by 3 bases; unmatched bases: 9. The CDR3 extends over 15 amino acids. The CDR3 is CSASDAGTRKETQYF. In nucleotides, the CDR3 is TGCAGTGCTAGTGATGCCGGGACTAGAAAAGAGACCCAGTACTTC.

This clonotype was seen a few times. The chain employs TRBV27 and TRBJ2-1, with 10 bases that match TRBD2. Germline V gives CDR1 MNHEY, CDR2 SMNVEV (reference sequence). This CDR3 has 14 amino acids. V trimming: 5 bases; J trimming: 8 bases; junction bases outside the gene matches: 6. CDR3 nucleotides: TGTGCCAGCAGTCTGAGCGGGAGGGCCCATGAGCAGTTCTTC. It is translated as CASSLSGRAHEQFF.

The CDR3 DNA is TGCAGTGCTAGGGGGAGAGACACTGAAGCTTTCTTT. Protein: CSARGRDTEAFF. The rearrangement uses TRBV20-1 and TRBJ1-1; the D is unclear. V lost 3 bases, J lost 3 bases, and 8 bases lay in between. The CDR3 has 12 amino acids. Germline V lookup: CDR1 DFQATT, CDR2 SNEGSKA (reference sequence).

The rearrangement links TRBV12-3 or TRBV12-4 to TRBJ2-7; D is possibly TRBD1 or TRBD2 (6 bases each). The CDR3 covers 16 residues. V was cut by 6 bases and J by 3 bases, with 21 bases left in between. This chain's CDR3 is CASSRRGEGAHYEQYF. In DNA form, the CDR3 reads TGTGCCAGCAGCCGGAGGGGGGAAGGGGCCCACTACGAGCAGTACTTC.

The chain has TRBV5-6 and TRBJ2-7, with TRBD1 matching over 7 bases. V was pared by 6 bases and J by 2 bases, with 5 bases of the junction left unmatched. CDR1 and CDR2 (germline): SGHDT, YYEEEE. The CDR3 has 13 residues. In DNA, the CDR3 is TGTGCCAGCATGCGTACAGGGGCCTACGAGCAGTACTTC. This codes for CASMRTGAYEQYF.

V and J are TRBV6-1 and TRBJ2-6; no firm D call. CDR3 length equals 18 residues. The V end lost 3 bases, the J end lost 0 bases, and 15 bases lay between the germline ends. Per germline, CDR1 MNHNS and CDR2 SASEGT. In DNA, the CDR3 is TGTGCCAGCAGTGAGCTCATACGTGGAACCTCTGGGGCCAACGTCCTGACTTTC. Amino acid sequence: CASSELIRGTSGANVLTF.

This clonotype occurred a few times. This chain links TRBV19 with TRBJ2-3; D is perhaps TRBD1 or TRBD2 (6 bases each). V was clipped by 7 bases and J by 0 bases, with 11 bases between them. Germline V gives CDR1 LNHDA, CDR2 SQIVND (reference sequence). This CDR3 region has 14 residues. The CDR3 DNA follows: TGTGCCAGTACCCGGAGGGGGAGCACAGATACGCAGTATTTT. It is translated as CASTRRGSTDTQYF.

This chain links TRBV7-2 with TRBJ1-5; weak D call: TRBD1 (5 bases). CDR1 is SGHTA and CDR2 is FQGNSA in the germline V gene. CDR3 length: 16 amino acids. Trimming pared 5 bases from V and 1 base from J, leaving 15 bases between. This CDR3 reads CASSGRGLASNQPQHF. The CDR3 nucleotides are TGTGCCAGCAGCGGGAGGGGCTTAGCCAGCAATCAGCCCCAGCATTTT.

The rearrangement joins TRBV20-1 to TRBJ2-1; 10 positions match TRBD2. The CDR3 length is 16 residues. J gave up 8 bases and V 0 bases, and 10 bases lay outside the gene matches. Germline assignment: CDR1 DFQATT and CDR2 SNEGSKA (reference sequence). CDR3 in DNA: TGCAGTGCTAGAGATTGGCTAGCGGGAGATTGGGATGAGCAGTTCTTC. The encoded protein is CSARDWLAGDWDEQFF.

The table lists this clonotype with a few counts. The V and J genes are TRBV5-1 and TRBJ2-1, with D possibly being TRBD1 (6 bases). Germline V lookup: CDR1 SGHRS, CDR2 YFSETQ. The CDR3 is 14 residues long. V lost 4 bases and J lost 6, with 14 bases in between. CDR3 sequence reads: CASSALQGSNEQFF. In DNA, the CDR3 is TGCGCCAGCAGCGCCTTACAGGGAAGCAATGAGCAGTTCTTC.

This chain uses TRBV20-1 with TRBJ2-1; D uncertain. V shed 8 bases and J shed 3 bases, with 11 bases lying between them. Germline CDR1 DFQATT, CDR2 SNEGSKA (reference sequence). The CDR3 has 12 residues. The CDR3 region has the DNA TGCAGTACTCTCCCTAGCTACAATGAGCAGTTCTTC. Protein sequence: CSTLPSYNEQFF.

The table lists this clonotype with a few counts. The rearrangement uses TRBV5-1 and TRBJ1-1, with 7 bases aligning to TRBD1. Trimming at V came to 2 bases and at J to 6 bases, leaving 10 bases not matched to a gene. CDR1 is SGHRS and CDR2 is YFSETQ in the germline V gene. The CDR3 runs to 15 residues. Here the CDR3 DNA reads TGCGCCAGCAGCTTAGCCGGACAGGCTGGCGCTGAAGCTTTCTTT. Protein: CASSLAGQAGAEAFF.

This chain connects TRBV5-1 to TRBJ2-7, with TRBD1 identical over 8 bases. The CDR3 extends over 16 amino acids. Germline lookup yields CDR1 SGHRS and CDR2 YFSETQ. The trim removed 2 bases at V and 5 bases at J, leaving 12 bases unmatched. Here the CDR3 DNA reads TGCGCCAGCAGCTTACTAAACCTCCCGGACAGGGACGAGCAGTACTTC. Translation: CASSLLNLPDRDEQYF.

As concerns this clonotype: A junction boundary mismatches the germline segment, possibly from a read error. V and J are TRBV9 and TRBJ2-7, with 8 bases aligning to TRBD2. CDR3 length equals 15 residues. Germline lookup yields CDR1 SGDLS and CDR2 YYNGEE. CDR3 loop: CASCVGGGPTYEQYF. CDR3 in DNA: TGTGCCAGCTGCGTAGGCGGGGGGCCCACCTACGAGCAGTACTTC.

The rearrangement links TRBV18 to TRBJ2-6; the D is unclear. The CDR3 totals 14 residues. The V end lost 6 bases, the J end lost 1 base, and 7 bases lay between the germline ends. Per germline, CDR1 KGHSH and CDR2 LQKENI. CDR3 in amino acids: CASSQPSGANVLTF. CDR3 bases: TGTGCCAGCTCCCAGCCTTCTGGGGCCAACGTCCTGACTTTC.

This chain connects TRBV25-1 to TRBJ2-2; D gene unclear. Germline V lookup: CDR1 MGHDK, CDR2 SYGVNS. The CDR3 extends over 15 amino acids. Trimming removed 4 bases from V and 1 base from J, with 10 bases in between. Written as DNA, the CDR3 is TGTGCCAGCAGTGTAAGACGAAGGAACACCGGGGAGCTGTTTTTT. Amino acids: CASSVRRRNTGELFF.

The chain recombines TRBV7-2 with TRBJ2-7; TRBD1 matches at 7 bases. CDR1 and CDR2 from the germline V gene are SGHTA and FQGNSA. The CDR3 covers 15 residues. With 2 bases clipped from V and 5 bases from J, the junction kept 9 bases outside the gene matches. The CDR3 reads CASSLSEGAMHEQYF. The CDR3 DNA sequence: TGTGCCAGCAGCTTAAGCGAGGGGGCCATGCACGAGCAGTACTTC.

The chain recombines TRBV29-1 with TRBJ1-2; 10 nucleotides line up with TRBD1. The V segment lost 4 bases and the J segment 3 bases; nucleotides outside the gene matches: 8. This CDR3 has 15 amino acids. Germline V CDR1 and CDR2: SQVTM, ANQGSEA. The CDR3 coding sequence is TGCAGCGTTGCCGGGACAGGGGCGAGTGACTATGGCTACACCTTC. Encoded protein: CSVAGTGASDYGYTF.

This clonotype showed up just a few times. CDR3: CASSQARGTGEGVGRKLFF. As DNA, the CDR3 is TGCGCCAGCAGCCAAGCGAGGGGGACAGGGGAAGGGGTAGGGAGAAAACTGTTTTTT. This chain links TRBV4-1 with TRBJ1-4; 10 nucleotides match TRBD1. CDR3 length: 19 residues. The ends lost 1 base at V and 10 bases at J; junction bases unmatched: 18. CDR1 and CDR2 from the germline V gene are MGHRA and YSYEKL.

This clonotype turned up a few times. V and J are TRBV12-3 or TRBV12-4 and TRBJ2-1, with D maybe TRBD2 (5 bases). The CDR3 sequence is 14 residues long. Trimming pared 4 bases from V and 2 bases from J, leaving 9 bases between. This chain's CDR3 is CASSYRDTYNEQFF. The DNA for the CDR3 is TGTGCCAGCAGTTACCGGGATACCTACAATGAGCAGTTCTTC.

This clonotype was seen only a few times. The chain couples TRBV20-1 to TRBJ2-7; possible D gene TRBD2, 5 bases. Per germline, CDR1 DFQATT and CDR2 SNEGSKA (reference sequence). V was pared by 5 bases and J by 0 bases, with 20 bases between. The CDR3 sequence is 16 residues long. This chain's CDR3 is CSARPSLVGSSYEQYF. CDR3 nucleotides: TGCAGTGCTCGACCTAGCCTAGTCGGTAGCTCCTACGAGCAGTACTTC.

In this sample, this clonotype turned up a few times. The rearrangement uses TRBV29-1 and TRBJ2-2; no definite D call. Trimming cost V 1 base and J 5 bases, with 8 bases left between them. CDR1 and CDR2 (germline): SQVTM, ANQGSEA. The CDR3 runs 13 residues. This CDR3 reads CSVEGPVTGELFF. DNA of the CDR3: TGCAGCGTTGAAGGGCCCGTTACCGGGGAGCTGTTTTTT.